This T cell receptor (beta chain) was sequenced for a study of control samples from healthy donors and cancer patients. This CDR3 has 15 residues. Germline V CDR1 and CDR2: LGHDT, YNNKEL (reference sequence). The V end was cut by 1 base, the J end by 1 base, with 10 bases between. Using immunoSEQ multiplex PCR, the repertoire was profiled, and TCRdb retains in-frame clones only, with some absent. Found here are about 20,000 clones, around 90% of them singletons; the top ten hold approximately 9.3%. This TCR came from a woman aged 60 to 75 with head and neck cancer. The V and J genes are TRBV3-1 (or the pseudogene TRBV3-2) and TRBJ1-1, with D maybe TRBD1 (5 bases). The material sequenced was PBMCs. DNA for the CDR3: TGTGCCAGCAGCCAAGGAAAGGGGTGGAACACTGAAGCTTTCTTT. This encodes CASSQGKGWNTEAFF.